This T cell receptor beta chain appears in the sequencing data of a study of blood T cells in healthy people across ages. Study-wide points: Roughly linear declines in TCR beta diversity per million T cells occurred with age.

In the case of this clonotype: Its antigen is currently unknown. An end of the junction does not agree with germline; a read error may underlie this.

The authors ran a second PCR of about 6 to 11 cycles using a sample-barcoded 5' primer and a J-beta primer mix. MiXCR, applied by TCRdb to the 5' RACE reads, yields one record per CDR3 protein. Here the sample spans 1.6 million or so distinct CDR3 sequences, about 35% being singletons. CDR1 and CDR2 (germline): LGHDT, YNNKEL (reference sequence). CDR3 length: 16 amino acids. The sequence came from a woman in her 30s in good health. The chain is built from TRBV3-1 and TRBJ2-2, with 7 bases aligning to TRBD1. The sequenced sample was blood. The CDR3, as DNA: TGTGCCAGCAGCCGAGGGACAGCATTGAACGCCGGGGAGCTGTTTTTT. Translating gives CASSRGTALNAGELFF.